Listed here are 9 T cell receptor beta chains from one sample, sequenced in a study of blood T cell repertoires in COVID-19. Data came from immunoSEQ multiplex PCR; TCRdb stores just in-frame clones and leaves some out. The sample includes about 79,000 clones, around nine tenths seen only once; the top ten take approximately 4.4%. The sample comprised peripheral blood. The receptors here all came from a man over 45 with active COVID-19.

The chain joins TRBV27 to TRBJ1-6; 9 bases are shared with TRBD1. This CDR3 has 15 amino acids. J gave up 7 bases and V 6 bases, and 7 bases lay outside the gene matches. Per germline, CDR1 MNHEY and CDR2 SMNVEV (reference sequence). The CDR3 DNA is TGTGCCAGCAGACCGGGACAGGGTTGGAATTCACCCCTCCACTTT. This codes for CASRPGQGWNSPLHF.

The chain recombines TRBV3-1 (or the pseudogene TRBV3-2) with TRBJ1-5; D may be TRBD1 (6 bases). The germline V and J ends were trimmed by 4 bases and 3 bases, with 10 bases remaining between them. In germline, CDR1 is LGHDT, CDR2 YNNKEL (reference sequence). The CDR3 is 14 residues long. CDR3 coding DNA: TGTGCCAGCAGCCCACAGGGCTCCAATCAGCCCCAGCATTTT. Encoded protein: CASSPQGSNQPQHF.

The gene calls are TRBV28 and TRBJ2-7, with D possibly matching TRBD2 (5 bases). Deletions cut 5 bases from V and 5 bases from J, with 10 bases between. The CDR3 totals 12 residues. The germline V gene has CDR1 MDHEN and CDR2 SYDVKM. CDR3 protein: CASSRGQNEQYF. The CDR3 coding sequence is TGTGCCAGCAGTCGGGGTCAGAACGAGCAGTACTTC. Full variable domain (outside the CDR3, taken from reference TRBV28 and TRBJ2-7): DVKVTQSSRYLVKRTGEKVFLECVQDMDHENMFWYRQDPGLGLRLIYFSYDVKMKEKGDIPEGYSVSREKKERFSLILESASTNQTSMYLCASSRGQNEQYFGPGTRLTVT.

The V and J genes are TRBV5-6 and TRBJ2-7, with D maybe TRBD2 (6 bases). CDR1 and CDR2 (germline): SGHDT, YYEEEE. The CDR3 runs to 15 residues. V lost 4 bases, J lost 6 bases, and 20 bases lay in between. This chain's CDR3 is CASSRGPLEGIEQYF. CDR3 DNA sequence: TGTGCCAGCAGCCGGGGCCCGTTGGAGGGGATCGAGCAGTACTTC.

CDR3 bases: TGTGCCAGCAGCTTGGCCGGGGGGACCGGGGAGCTGTTTTTT. It translates to CASSLAGGTGELFF. The chain links TRBV7-9 to TRBJ2-2; 7 bases map to TRBD2. The junction had 3 bases not matched to a gene; V was cut back by 3 bases and J by 5 bases. CDR1 and CDR2 (germline): SEHNR, FQNEAQ (reference sequence). The CDR3 totals 14 residues.

The V call is TRBV7-3, the J call TRBJ1-2; TRBD1 matches 7 bases. This CDR3 contains 20 residues. Germline assignment: CDR1 SGHTA and CDR2 FQGTGA. Losses at the gene ends were 1 base for V and 5 bases for J; bases not matched to a gene: 22. Written as DNA, the CDR3 is TGTGCCAGCAGCTTAAAGTGGGGTTCCGGACAGGTGGTTTTAAAGTATGGCTACACCTTC. Its translation is CASSLKWGSGQVVLKYGYTF.

The rearrangement joins TRBV30 to TRBJ1-4; 7 nucleotides align to TRBD1. Germline lookup yields CDR1 GTSNPN and CDR2 SVGIG (reference sequence). Trimming at V came to 2 bases and at J to 4 bases, leaving 7 bases not matched to a gene. The CDR3 sequence is 15 residues long. CDR3 amino acids: CAWSSPGQNNEKLFF. In nucleotides, the CDR3 is TGTGCCTGGAGTTCGCCGGGACAGAATAATGAAAAACTGTTTTTT.

The rearrangement links TRBV19 to TRBJ2-7; a weak D match, TRBD2 (6 bases). The CDR3 totals 17 residues. The V end was cut by 7 bases, the J end by 2 bases, with 24 bases between. Germline CDR1 is LNHDA and CDR2 is SQIVND (reference sequence). CDR3 in DNA: TGTGCCAGTACCGCGGGTGGTTGGGACTTCGGTGCCTACGAGCAGTACTTC. Protein sequence: CASTAGGWDFGAYEQYF. Complete variable domain (other parts from reference TRBV19 and TRBJ2-7): DGGITQSPKYLFRKEGQNVTLSCEQNLNHDAMYWYRQDPGQGLRLIYYSQIVNDFQKGDIAEGYSVSREKKESFPLTVTSAQKNPTAFYLCASTAGGWDFGAYEQYFGPGTRLTVT.

The chain has TRBV7-3 and TRBJ2-1, with 8 positions matching TRBD1. The CDR3 length is 14 residues. The germline gives CDR1 SGHTA, CDR2 FQGTGA. The ends lost 2 bases at V and 6 bases at J; junction bases unmatched: 3. The CDR3 protein is CASSLGQGLNEQFF. The CDR3, as DNA: TGTGCCAGCAGCTTAGGACAGGGCCTCAATGAGCAGTTCTTC.